This T cell receptor beta chain was found in a study of blood T cell repertoires in COVID-19. Study-wide background: The analysed material was cDNA or gDNA that came from T cells, B-cell-depleted T cells, or PBMCs.

CDR1 WSHSY and CDR2 SAAADI come from the germline V gene. With 4 bases clipped from V and 6 bases from J, the junction kept 5 bases outside the gene matches. There are 15 residues in the CDR3. Clones were sequenced by immunoSEQ multiplex PCR, and TCRdb holds only the in-frame ones, with some missing. The table shows some 130,000 clones, with 75% to 85% occurring only once. This chain links TRBV10-2 with TRBJ1-6; 8 bases agree with TRBD1. This receptor was identified in a woman older than 75 with acute or convalescent COVID-19. Sequencing was done on a sample of peripheral blood. This CDR3 reads CASSGRTGGNSPLHF. For the CDR3, the DNA is TGCGCCAGCAGTGGAAGAACAGGGGGTAATTCACCCCTCCACTTT.